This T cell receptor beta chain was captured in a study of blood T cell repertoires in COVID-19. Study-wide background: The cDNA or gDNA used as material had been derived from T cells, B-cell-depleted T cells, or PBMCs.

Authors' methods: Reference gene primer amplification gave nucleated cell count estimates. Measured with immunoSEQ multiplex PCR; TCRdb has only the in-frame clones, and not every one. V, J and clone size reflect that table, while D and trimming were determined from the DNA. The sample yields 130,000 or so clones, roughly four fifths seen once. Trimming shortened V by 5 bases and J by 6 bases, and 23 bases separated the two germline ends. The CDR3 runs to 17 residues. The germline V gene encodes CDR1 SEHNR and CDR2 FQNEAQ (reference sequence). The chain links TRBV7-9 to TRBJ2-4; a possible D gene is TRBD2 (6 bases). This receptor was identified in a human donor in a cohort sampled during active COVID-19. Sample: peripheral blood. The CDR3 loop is CASSPSEGRVMGNIQYF. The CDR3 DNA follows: TGTGCCAGCAGCCCCTCGGAGGGCAGAGTTATGGGAAACATTCAGTACTTC.